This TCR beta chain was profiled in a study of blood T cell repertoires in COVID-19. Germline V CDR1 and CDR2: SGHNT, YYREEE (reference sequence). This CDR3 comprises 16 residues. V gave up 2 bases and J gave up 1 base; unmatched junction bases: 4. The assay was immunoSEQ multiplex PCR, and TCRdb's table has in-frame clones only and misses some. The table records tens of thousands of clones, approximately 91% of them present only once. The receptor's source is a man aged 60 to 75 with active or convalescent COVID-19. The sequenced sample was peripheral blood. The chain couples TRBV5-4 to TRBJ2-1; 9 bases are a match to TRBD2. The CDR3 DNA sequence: TGTGCCAGCAGCTTCGCGGGGGGGCGTTCCTACAATGAGCAGTTCTTC. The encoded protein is CASSFAGGRSYNEQFF. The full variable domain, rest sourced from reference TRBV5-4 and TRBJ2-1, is ETGVTQSPTHLIKTRGQQVTLRCSSQSGHNTVSWYQQALGQGPQFIFQYYREEENGRGNFPPRFSGLQFPNYSSELNVNALELDDSALYLCASSFAGGRSYNEQFFGPGTRLTVL.